Below are 20 T cell receptor beta chains sequenced from a single sample in a study of OX40 agonist ivuxolimab in advanced cancers. Assay used: immunoSEQ multiplex PCR; TCRdb lists only in-frame clones, some missing. The sample holds approximately 100,000 clones; 84% are singletons and the top ten take roughly 5.5%. The source material was CD4+ or CD8+ T cells sorted from blood, sampled in a trial of the OX40 agonist ivuxolimab. All receptors derive from an adult with an advanced solid tumor such as melanoma, head and neck, liver or kidney cancer.

In its sample, this clone was seen once. This CDR3 is also generated by other DNA sequences in the sample. The rearrangement links TRBV6-6 to TRBJ1-1; D might be TRBD1 (6 bases). CDR1 and CDR2 (germline): MNHNY, SVGAGI (reference sequence). This CDR3 has 14 amino acids. V lost 6 bases, J lost 1 base, and 12 bases lay in between. DNA for the CDR3: TGTGCCAGCAGGCTACCGGGACAGAACACTGAAGCTTTCTTT. The encoded protein is CASRLPGQNTEAFF.

This clone appeared a few times. The chain uses TRBV12-5 and TRBJ2-3; 12 bases map to TRBD2. Unmatched junction bases numbered 4, after V lost 1 base and J lost 5 bases. Germline V gives CDR1 LGHNT, CDR2 FRNRAP. The CDR3 contains 16 residues. CDR3 protein: CASGLGLAGARDTQYF. The CDR3 nucleotides read TGTGCTAGTGGTTTGGGACTAGCGGGAGCAAGAGATACGCAGTATTTT.

The J gene is TRBJ2-6, the V gene TRBV5-1, with TRBD2 identical over 7 bases. The CDR3 loop spans 16 amino acids. Looked up from germline, CDR1 is SGHRS and CDR2 is YFSETQ. The V gene end was trimmed by 4 bases and the J gene end by 2 bases; junction bases not matched to a gene: 6. This chain's CDR3 is CASSTGGGAGANVLTF. CDR3 nucleotides: TGCGCCAGCAGCACTGGGGGGGGTGCTGGGGCCAACGTCCTGACTTTC.

The rearrangement links TRBV7-2 to TRBJ2-3; 8 positions match TRBD2. After removal of 0 bases from V and 1 base from J, the junction contained 3 bases not matched to a gene. CDR1 SGHTA and CDR2 FQGNSA come from the germline V gene. This CDR3 is built from 16 residues. The CDR3 DNA sequence: TGTGCCAGCAGCTTAGCAGGAGCGGGGGGCACAGATACGCAGTATTTT. Its protein is CASSLAGAGGTDTQYF.

This clone appeared once. The V and J genes are TRBV18 and TRBJ2-7, with 11 bases lining up with TRBD2. The germline CDR1 and CDR2 sequences are KGHSH and LQKENI. This CDR3 comprises 15 residues. The ends lost 6 bases at V and 2 bases at J; junction bases unmatched: 6. The CDR3 loop is CASSASGGSPYEQYF. CDR3 sequence (DNA): TGTGCCAGCTCGGCTAGCGGGGGGTCTCCCTACGAGCAGTACTTC.

The rearrangement joins TRBV18 to TRBJ2-7, with D perhaps matching TRBD2 (6 bases). With 2 bases removed from V and 0 bases from J, the gap between germline ends came to 14 bases. From germline, CDR1 is KGHSH and CDR2 LQKENI. This CDR3 is built from 16 residues. CDR3 coding DNA: TGTGCCAGCTCACCAGGGCGGGGAATGAGCTCCTACGAGCAGTACTTC. Its translation is CASSPGRGMSSYEQYF.

This chain connects TRBV9 to TRBJ2-7; D is tentatively TRBD1 or TRBD2 (7 bases each). This CDR3 comprises 15 residues. Germline CDR1 and CDR2: SGDLS and YYNGEE. V lost 4 bases and J 2 bases, leaving 16 bases between the germline ends. The CDR3 loop is CASSPQGGGTYEQYF. CDR3 in DNA: TGTGCCAGCAGCCCCCAGGGGGGGGGAACCTACGAGCAGTACTTC.

The genes are TRBV10-2 and TRBJ1-2, with a weak D call TRBD1 (5 bases). The CDR3 consists of 14 residues. The germline V and J ends were trimmed by 5 bases and 8 bases, with 18 bases remaining between them. CDR1 and CDR2 from the germline V gene are WSHSY and SAAADI. Written as DNA, the CDR3 is TGCGCCAGCAGTTCCGGGACGAAGAAGGGGGGCTACACCTTC. As protein: CASSSGTKKGGYTF.

The chain joins TRBV19 to TRBJ2-1, with 12 nucleotides matching TRBD1. Germline V gene data show CDR1 as LNHDA and CDR2 as SQIVND (reference sequence). The CDR3 runs 15 residues. With 2 bases clipped from V and 8 bases from J, the junction kept 4 bases outside the gene matches. Here the CDR3 DNA reads TGTGCCAGTAGTATACGCCGGGACAGGGGGCATGAGCAGTTCTTC. Its protein is CASSIRRDRGHEQFF.

CDR3 protein: CASSPGTVYEQYF. The CDR3 nucleotides are TGCGCCAGCAGCCCGGGGACAGTTTACGAGCAGTACTTC. The chain links TRBV5-1 to TRBJ2-7; 7 bases agree with TRBD1. The CDR3 loop spans 13 amino acids. Germline assignment: CDR1 SGHRS and CDR2 YFSETQ. Trimming at V came to 4 bases and at J to 4 bases, leaving 5 bases not matched to a gene.

The CDR3 DNA reads as TGCAGCGCCCCAGGGGATGGGGCACCTGGGCAATGGGAGACCCAGTACTTC. This codes for CSAPGDGAPGQWETQYF. This chain connects TRBV29-1 to TRBJ2-5; D might be TRBD1 (6 bases). V lost 7 bases and J lost 5, with 29 bases in between. From germline, CDR1 is SQVTM and CDR2 ANQGSEA. The CDR3 has 17 residues.

This chain uses TRBV29-1 with TRBJ2-7; tentative D call: TRBD2 (5 bases). This CDR3 contains 14 residues. The germline V gene has CDR1 SQVTM and CDR2 ANQGSEA. V gave up 4 bases and J gave up 2 bases, with 15 bases separating them. The CDR3 sequence: CSVGVGWGAYEQYF. Written as DNA, the CDR3 is TGCAGCGTTGGGGTAGGGTGGGGAGCCTACGAGCAGTACTTC.

The chain is built from TRBV11-2 and TRBJ1-3, with D maybe TRBD1 (6 bases). The CDR3 runs 17 residues. Germline CDR1 is SGHAT and CDR2 is FQNNGV. Trimming took 7 bases from V and 0 from J, leaving 19 bases between them. As DNA, the CDR3 is TGTGCCAGCACCAAGTGGGGGGGGGCAGGCTCTGGAAACACCATATATTTT. Its translation is CASTKWGGAGSGNTIYF.

The genes are TRBV5-4 and TRBJ2-5, with TRBD1 identical over 9 bases. The V gene's germline CDR1 is SGHNT and CDR2 YYREEE (reference sequence). The CDR3 runs to 14 residues. V lost 4 bases and J lost 5; bases outside the gene matches: 6. The DNA of the CDR3 is TGTGCCAGCAGCGTAGGACAGGGGTCGGAGACCCAGTACTTC. This sequence encodes CASSVGQGSETQYF.

This clone was counted once. CDR3 amino acids: CASSKNLGLAGDLEQFF. CDR3 DNA sequence: TGTGCCAGCAGCAAGAATTTAGGGCTAGCGGGAGATTTGGAGCAGTTCTTC. The chain employs TRBV21-1 and TRBJ2-1; TRBD2, the table's D call, was not compared with the DNA. TRBV21-1 is a recognized pseudogene. The CDR3 runs to 17 residues.

V and J are TRBV14 and TRBJ2-7; D is unresolved. The CDR3 runs to 17 residues. Trimming pared 1 base from V and 1 base from J, leaving 17 bases between. Per the germline V gene, CDR1 is SGHDN and CDR2 is FVKESK. The CDR3 sequence: CASSQGMAGPLSYEQYF. The CDR3 DNA sequence: TGTGCCAGCAGCCAAGGAATGGCCGGTCCTCTGTCCTACGAGCAGTACTTC.

This clone was observed a single time. V usage is TRBV5-6 and J usage is TRBJ1-3; 7 bases are shared with TRBD1. From germline, CDR1 is SGHDT and CDR2 YYEEEE. The V segment lost 0 bases and the J segment 3 bases; nucleotides outside the gene matches: 9. The CDR3 contains 17 residues. This chain's CDR3 is CASSLAGRGGLGNTIYF. Here the CDR3 DNA reads TGTGCCAGCAGCTTGGCTGGCAGGGGGGGACTTGGAAACACCATATATTTT. The full variable domain, completed using reference TRBV5-6 and TRBJ1-3, is DAGVTQSPTHLIKTRGQQVTLRCSPKSGHDTVSWYQQALGQGPQFIFQYYEEEERQRGNFPDRFSGHQFPNYSSELNVNALLLGDSALYLCASSLAGRGGLGNTIYFGEGSWLTVV.

The chain combines TRBV9 with TRBJ2-2, with 7 bases matching TRBD2. J was trimmed by 3 bases and V by 2 bases; bases with no gene match: 4. Looked up from germline, CDR1 is SGDLS and CDR2 is YYNGEE. The CDR3 is 15 residues long. The CDR3: CASSVLAADTGELFF. DNA for the CDR3: TGTGCCAGCAGCGTTCTAGCGGCGGACACCGGGGAGCTGTTTTTT.

The chain employs TRBV9 and TRBJ1-1; D is uncertain. The CDR3 is 14 amino acids. V lost 5 bases to trimming and J lost 0 bases, with 11 bases between them. CDR1 is SGDLS, CDR2 YYNGEE, per germline. CDR3 in amino acids: CASSVATVNTEAFF. The CDR3 DNA reads TGTGCCAGCAGTGTGGCGACGGTGAACACTGAAGCTTTCTTT.

The sample holds a few counts of this clone. The chain has TRBV7-2 and TRBJ1-6; TRBD1 is a possible D gene (5 bases). V lost 1 base, J lost 6 bases, and 10 bases lay in between. The CDR3 is made up of 15 amino acids. CDR1 and CDR2 (germline): SGHTA, FQGNSA. The CDR3 DNA sequence: TGTGCCAGCAGCTTAGTGGGGAGGGGTAATTCACCCCTCCACTTT. This gives the protein CASSLVGRGNSPLHF.